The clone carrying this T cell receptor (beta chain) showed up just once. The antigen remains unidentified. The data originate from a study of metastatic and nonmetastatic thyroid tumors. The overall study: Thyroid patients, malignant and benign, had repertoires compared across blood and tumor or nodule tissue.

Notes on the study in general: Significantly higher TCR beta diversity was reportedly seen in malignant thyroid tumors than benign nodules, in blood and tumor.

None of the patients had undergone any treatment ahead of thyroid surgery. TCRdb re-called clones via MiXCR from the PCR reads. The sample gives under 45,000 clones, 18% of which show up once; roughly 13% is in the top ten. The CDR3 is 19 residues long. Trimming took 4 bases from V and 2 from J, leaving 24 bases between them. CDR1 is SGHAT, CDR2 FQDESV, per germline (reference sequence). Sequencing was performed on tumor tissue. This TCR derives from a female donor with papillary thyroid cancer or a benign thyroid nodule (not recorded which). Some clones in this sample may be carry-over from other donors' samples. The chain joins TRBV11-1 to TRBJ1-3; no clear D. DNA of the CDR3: TGTGCCAGCAGCTCCCGCAGATGTATTTTGGAAACGGCTGGAAACACCATATATTTT. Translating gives CASSSRRCILETAGNTIYF.